What follows are 10 T cell receptor beta chains derived from one specimen sequenced in a study of T-cell memory formation after mild COVID-19. TCRdb processed the 5' RACE reads anew with MiXCR; each CDR3 protein has one entry. The sample lists about 430,000 distinct CDR3 sequences, approximately 24% seen once, with 8.5% to 10% in the top ten. Sequenced material: PBMCs or a T cell subset sorted from them (not recorded which). The receptors come from an adult woman who had mild COVID-19 (a few samples of this study predate the infection). Cell type and time point are not known.

This clonotype was seen more than once but under ten times. The chain couples TRBV20-1 to TRBJ2-2, with D possibly TRBD2 on 6 matching bases. The CDR3 extends over 14 amino acids. Trimming took 2 bases from V and 1 from J, leaving 8 bases between them. Per germline, CDR1 DFQATT and CDR2 SNEGSKA (reference sequence). The CDR3 sequence: CSARTGGNTGELFF. CDR3 in DNA: TGCAGTGCTAGAACCGGGGGGAACACCGGGGAGCTGTTTTTT.

This chain uses TRBV5-1 with TRBJ1-2; no definite D call. Trimming left V 3 bases short and J 4 bases short, with 7 bases between. Germline assignment: CDR1 SGHRS and CDR2 YFSETQ. CDR3 length: 12 amino acids. Here the CDR3 DNA reads TGCGCCAGCAGCTCCGACACCTATGGCTACACCTTC. Amino acids: CASSSDTYGYTF.

The chain links TRBV7-8 to TRBJ1-1; weak D call: TRBD1 (5 bases). The V and J ends lost 3 bases and 6 bases respectively, with 11 bases between them. Germline values: CDR1 SGHVS, CDR2 FQNEAQ. The CDR3 sequence is 13 residues long. The CDR3 reads CASSFTEGSEAFF. The CDR3 coding sequence is TGTGCCAGCAGCTTTACTGAGGGGTCTGAAGCTTTCTTT. Together with reference TRBV7-8 and TRBJ1-1, the CDR3 gives the full variable domain: GAGVSQSPRYKVAKRGQDVALRCDPISGHVSLFWYQQALGQGPEFLTYFQNEAQLDKSGLPSDRFFAERPEGSVSTLKIQRTQQEDSAVYLCASSFTEGSEAFFGQGTRLTVV.

The V call is TRBV7-8, the J call TRBJ2-7; perhaps TRBD1 as D (6 bases). This CDR3 has 13 residues. Trimming shortened V by 2 bases and J by 7 bases, and 12 bases separated the two germline ends. Germline lookup yields CDR1 SGHVS and CDR2 FQNEAQ. The CDR3 protein is CASSLWAGEEQYF. CDR3 nucleotides: TGTGCCAGCAGCTTATGGGCAGGGGAAGAGCAGTACTTC.

The chain recombines TRBV5-1 with TRBJ1-1, with D tentatively TRBD1 (6 bases). Trimming pared 4 bases from V and 2 bases from J, leaving 15 bases between. This CDR3 is built from 15 residues. Germline V gene data show CDR1 as SGHRS and CDR2 as YFSETQ. CDR3 residues: CASSTTLQGNTEAFF. DNA for the CDR3: TGCGCCAGCAGCACGACCCTACAGGGCAACACTGAAGCTTTCTTT.

This clonotype was detected a few times. The rearrangement links TRBV14 to TRBJ2-3; D might be TRBD2 (6 bases). V gave up 1 base and J gave up 14 bases, with 16 bases separating them. The CDR3 consists of 13 residues. From germline, CDR1 is SGHDN and CDR2 FVKESK. Here the CDR3 DNA reads TGTGCCAGCAGCCAAGTTGCGGGGAGCCCGCCGTATTTT. The encoded protein is CASSQVAGSPPYF.

This clonotype was observed a few times. The V and J genes are TRBV7-2 and TRBJ2-3; the match to TRBD2 covers 10 bases. CDR3 length: 15 residues. The germline V gene has CDR1 SGHTA and CDR2 FQGNSA. V lost 6 bases and J lost 3; bases outside the gene matches: 6. CDR3 loop: CASRPAGGPTDTQYF. The CDR3 nucleotides read TGTGCCAGCAGACCAGCGGGGGGGCCGACAGATACGCAGTATTTT.

This clonotype is a singleton in its sample. The chain has TRBV7-9 and TRBJ1-2; a possible D gene is TRBD1 (6 bases). CDR1 SEHNR and CDR2 FQNEAQ come from the germline V gene (reference sequence). The ends were cut back, 1 base at V and 1 base at J, with 7 bases in the middle. The CDR3 spans 14 residues. CDR3 loop: CASSLEGGNYGYTF. CDR3 nucleotides: TGTGCCAGCAGCTTAGAAGGGGGTAACTATGGCTACACCTTC.

This clonotype has at least ten counts. V is TRBV20-1 and J is TRBJ2-2; maybe TRBD2 (6 bases). The germline V gene has CDR1 DFQATT and CDR2 SNEGSKA (reference sequence). CDR3 length equals 15 residues. The V gene lost 0 bases and the J gene lost 3 bases, with 11 bases spanning the gap. The CDR3, as DNA: TGCAGTGCTAGAGATTCCGGGAGAGACACCGGGGAGCTGTTTTTT. Translated, it gives CSARDSGRDTGELFF.

V is TRBV24-1 and J is TRBJ1-5, with D possibly TRBD1 on 5 matching bases. This CDR3 is built from 17 residues. V lost 4 bases to trimming and J lost 2 bases, with 17 bases between them. CDR1 is KGHDR and CDR2 is SFDVKD in the germline V gene. CDR3 protein: CATSDGGGNERNQPQHF. Written as DNA, the CDR3 is TGTGCCACCAGTGACGGGGGTGGAAACGAGCGCAATCAGCCCCAGCATTTT.